This T cell receptor (beta chain) was observed in a study of blood T cell repertoires in COVID-19. The overall study: Acute and convalescent COVID-19 samples came from the United States, Italy and Spain. Sources were T cells, B-cell-depleted T cells, or PBMCs; the material itself was cDNA or gDNA.

As originally analysed: Reference gene primer amplification yielded estimated nucleated cell counts. Sequenced by immunoSEQ multiplex PCR; TCRdb stores in-frame clones only, minus some. V, J and clone size reflect that table, while D and trimming were determined from the DNA. The sample has around 200,000 clones, 80% to 90% seen once. CDR1 and CDR2 from the germline V gene are SQVTM and ANQGSEA. V lost 5 bases, J lost 4 bases, and 8 bases lay in between. The CDR3 has 12 amino acids. What was sequenced was peripheral blood. The rearrangement joins TRBV29-1 to TRBJ1-4, with D unclear. The clonotype originates from a woman of 80 years or more with acute or convalescent COVID-19. CDR3 amino acids: CSVLGVNEKLFF. Written as DNA, the CDR3 is TGCAGCGTTTTAGGAGTTAATGAAAAACTGTTTTTT.